What follows describes a single T cell receptor beta chain. Measured with immunoSEQ multiplex PCR; TCRdb has only the in-frame clones, and not every one. The data hold roughly 370,000 clones, with approximately 90% observed a single time. The data were obtained in a study of control samples from healthy donors and cancer patients. V gave up 9 bases and J gave up 4 bases, with 15 bases separating them. Germline V gene data show CDR1 as WNHNN and CDR2 as SYGVQD (reference sequence). This CDR3 contains 13 residues. The TCR was taken from a man in his forties or fifties with head and neck cancer. Sequences were obtained from PBMCs. The chain joins TRBV10-1 to TRBJ2-5; D perhaps matches TRBD1 (6 bases). The CDR3 bases are TGCGCCAGTTCCCCCTCAGGGGCAGAGACCCAGTACTTC. Its protein product is CASSPSGAETQYF.